This T cell receptor (beta chain) was found in a study of radiotherapy plus CTLA-4 blockade in lung cancer. Points on this clone: The antigen remains undetermined.

The V gene's germline CDR1 is SGHVS and CDR2 FNYEAQ. V lost 1 base and J 7 bases, leaving 11 bases between the germline ends. The CDR3 is 14 residues long. Study findings and constraints: Subsequent to radiotherapy plus ipilimumab, tumor-derived TCR clones underwent expansion in blood. Early blood T cell clone dynamics reportedly forecast response best, with interferon-beta.

Here immunoSEQ multiplex PCR was the method, and the copy in TCRdb shows in-frame clones only, minus some. The table shows about 38,000 clones, with over 70% occurring only once. The sequencing here drew on peripheral blood, taken from a patient treated with radiotherapy plus ipilimumab. This sequence originates from a human donor with non-small cell lung cancer who had stable disease on radiotherapy plus ipilimumab. The chain carries TRBV7-6 and TRBJ1-5; no clear D. CDR3 DNA: TGTGCCAGCAGCTTAGGAGGAGAGGGACAGCCCCAGCATTTT. Translated: CASSLGGEGQPQHF. Full variable domain (missing parts from reference TRBV7-6 and TRBJ1-5): GAGVSQSPRYKVTKRGQDVALRCDPISGHVSLYWYRQALGQGPEFLTYFNYEAQQDKSGLPNDRFSAERPEGSISTLTIQRTEQRDSAMYRCASSLGGEGQPQHFGDGTRLSIL.